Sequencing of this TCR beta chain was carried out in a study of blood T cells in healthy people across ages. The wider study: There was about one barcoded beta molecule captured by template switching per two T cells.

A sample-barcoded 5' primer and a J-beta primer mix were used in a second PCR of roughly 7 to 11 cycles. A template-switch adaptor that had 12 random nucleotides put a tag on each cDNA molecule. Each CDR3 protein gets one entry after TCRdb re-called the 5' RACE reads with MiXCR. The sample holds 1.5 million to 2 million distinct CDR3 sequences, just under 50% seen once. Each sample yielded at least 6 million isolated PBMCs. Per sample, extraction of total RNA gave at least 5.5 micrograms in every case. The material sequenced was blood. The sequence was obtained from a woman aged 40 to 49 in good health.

The CDR3 protein is CASSLPRGGYYNEQFF. The CDR3 DNA reads as TGTGCCAGCAGCCTCCCGCGGGGGGGCTACTACAATGAGCAGTTCTTC. The genes are TRBV11-2 and TRBJ2-1; 9 nucleotides align to TRBD2. Germline CDR1 reads SGHAT; CDR2 reads FQNNGV. The CDR3 loop spans 16 amino acids. Trimming at V came to 5 bases and at J to 3 bases, leaving 8 bases not matched to a gene.